This TCR beta chain was identified in a study of regulatory T cells in long-lasting Graves disease. Through Arm-PCR of CDR3 regions and iRepertoire HTBI primers, TCR beta libraries were built. TCRdb called the multiplex PCR reads again in MiXCR, with one record for every CDR3 protein. The sample lists 500,000 or so distinct CDR3 sequences; about 16% were seen once. The time point here: newly diagnosed GD, antithyroid drugs for less than 3 months. PBMC RNA served as the TCR library source. The CDR3 has 14 residues. After removal of 3 bases from V and 0 bases from J, the junction contained 5 bases not matched to a gene. Germline CDR1 is DFQATT and CDR2 is SNEGSKA (reference sequence). A further study also used this sample, focusing on T cells in Graves' hyperthyroidism and ophthalmopathy.

The specimen comprised peripheral blood mononuclear cells (PBMCs), sampled at new diagnosis, from a patient treated with antithyroid drugs. The V call is TRBV20-1, the J call TRBJ2-7, with 7 bases identical to TRBD2. This clonotype originated in a woman aged 35-65 years with Graves disease. CDR3: CSARGGGLSYEQYF. Written as DNA, the CDR3 is TGCAGTGCTAGGGGCGGGGGACTCTCCTACGAGCAGTACTTC.